This TCR beta chain was sequenced in a study of control samples from healthy donors and cancer patients. V lost 5 bases and J 4 bases, leaving 9 bases between the germline ends. The CDR3 has 12 amino acids. Germline V gene data show CDR1 as SGHVS and CDR2 as FQNEAQ. TCRdb's copy holds only in-frame clones and misses some; the assay was immunoSEQ multiplex PCR. The table has some 120,000 clones, 85% to 90% seen once. This clonotype originated in a woman in her forties or fifties with colorectal cancer. The sequenced material came from PBMCs. The gene calls are TRBV7-8 and TRBJ2-7; possibly TRBD2 for D (5 bases). CDR3 sequence: CASSLGEYEQYF. In DNA form, the CDR3 reads TGTGCCAGCAGCCTCGGGGAGTACGAGCAGTACTTC.